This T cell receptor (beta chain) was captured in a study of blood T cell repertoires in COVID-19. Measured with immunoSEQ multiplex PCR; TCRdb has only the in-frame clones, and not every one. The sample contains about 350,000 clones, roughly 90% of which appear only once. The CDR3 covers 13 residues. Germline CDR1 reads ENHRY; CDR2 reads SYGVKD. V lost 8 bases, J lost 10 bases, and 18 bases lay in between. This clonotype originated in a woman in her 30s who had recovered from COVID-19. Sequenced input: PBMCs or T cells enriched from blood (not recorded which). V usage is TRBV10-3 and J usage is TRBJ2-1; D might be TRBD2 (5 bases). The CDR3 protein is CAIRETELGEQFF. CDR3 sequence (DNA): TGTGCCATCCGGGAAACAGAGTTAGGGGAGCAGTTCTTC.